This T cell receptor beta chain originates from a study of blood T cell repertoires in COVID-19. Profiling relied on immunoSEQ multiplex PCR, and the TCRdb table lists in-frame clones only, not all of them. Among hundreds of thousands of clones listed, 70% to 90% were seen once. CDR3 size: 13 residues. Germline CDR1 MNHEY, CDR2 SVGAGI. Trimming removed 7 bases from V and 5 bases from J, with 12 bases in between. This sequence joins TRBV6-5 and TRBJ1-5; D is possibly TRBD1 (6 bases). The sequence came from a woman aged 40-49 years who had recovered from COVID-19. Sequenced material: PBMCs or T cells enriched from blood (not recorded which). The CDR3 here is CASNRVVDQPQHF. DNA of the CDR3: TGTGCCAGCAACAGGGTGGTTGATCAGCCCCAGCATTTT.